This is a list of T cell receptor beta chains from one sample in a study of cytomegalovirus exposure and HLA in healthy donors. Repertoires were generated with immunoSEQ multiplex PCR, while TCRdb's copy carries only in-frame clones and drops some. The sample includes some 77,000 clones, around 80% of them seen just once. The source material was PBMCs. The source is a man aged 25 to 40 in good health and CMV-seronegative. The CDR3 runs from the conserved cysteine through the conserved F or W. A D gene is named only where the DNA matches it firmly. Clone size, where shown, is once, few, many, or a class for clones that have expanded.

.,.,TRBV30,TRBJ1-2,CAWSPRRGGGIRNYGYTF,TGTGCCTGGAGTCCCAGACGAGGGGGGGGTATTAGAAACTATGGCTACACCTTC
.,TRBD1,TRBV11-1,TRBJ1-2,CASSPDRGPLNYGYTF,TGTGCCAGCAGCCCGGACAGGGGCCCTTTAAACTATGGCTACACCTTC
few,.,TRBV4-3,TRBJ2-3,CASSQDIGEGVGTDTQYF,TGCGCCAGCAGCCAAGATATCGGGGAGGGGGTCGGCACAGATACGCAGTATTTT
once,.,TRBV27,TRBJ2-3,CASKEGLGADTQYF,TGTGCCAGCAAAGAGGGACTGGGGGCAGATACGCAGTATTTT
.,TRBD1,TRBV15,TRBJ1-1,CATSRDPRQGENTEAFF,TGTGCCACCAGCAGAGATCCCCGACAGGGGGAGAATACTGAAGCTTTCTTT
.,.,TRBV6-6,TRBJ1-2,CASTPGRGGNTF,TGTGCCAGCACTCCCGGAAGAGGTGGCAACACCTTC
.,TRBD2,TRBV27,TRBJ2-7,CASSLSASGGLYEQYF,TGTGCCAGCAGTTTATCTGCTAGCGGGGGCCTTTACGAGCAGTACTTC
.,.,TRBV25-1,TRBJ1-5,CASSEYTPLQGWNQPQHF,TGTGCCAGCAGTGAATATACCCCCCTGCAGGGGTGGAATCAGCCCCAGCATTTT
.,TRBD1,TRBV7-9,TRBJ1-5,CASSLAGQGNQPQHF,TGTGCCAGCAGCTTAGCCGGACAGGGGAATCAGCCCCAGCATTTT
once,.,TRBV7-8,TRBJ2-7,CASSLNNYEQYF,TGTGCCAGCAGCTTAAACAACTACGAGCAGTACTTC
.,TRBD2,TRBV9,TRBJ2-5,CASSVRGGHETQYF,TGTGCCAGCAGCGTGCGGGGGGGCCATGAGACCCAGTACTTC
.,.,TRBV29-1,TRBJ1-1,CTTRGRENTEAFF,TGCACCACCAGGGGCAGAGAGAACACTGAAGCTTTCTTT
few,.,TRBV10-3,TRBJ2-7,CAILKDYSYEQYF,TGTGCCATCCTCAAGGACTACTCCTACGAGCAGTACTTC
.,.,TRBV2,TRBJ1-2,CASSEKQRYTF,TGTGCCAGCAGTGAAAAACAGCGCTACACCTTC
once,TRBD1,TRBV10-3,TRBJ1-1,CAISEGQGRKNTEAFF,TGTGCCATCAGTGAGGGACAGGGGCGTAAGAACACTGAAGCTTTCTTT
.,.,TRBV5-1,TRBJ1-1,CASSSDSSNTEAFF,TGCGCCAGCAGCTCGGACAGTTCCAACACTGAAGCTTTCTTT
once,TRBD1,TRBV7-9,TRBJ1-5,CASSSQGGNQPQHF,TGTGCCAGCAGCTCACAGGGGGGGAATCAGCCCCAGCATTTT
.,TRBD2,TRBV5-1,TRBJ2-7,CASSFDGAGGKDEQYF,TGCGCCAGCAGCTTTGATGGAGCGGGAGGAAAGGACGAGCAGTACTTC
.,.,TRBV2,TRBJ2-7,CASRGTSYEQYF,TGTGCCAGCAGGGGGACTTCCTACGAGCAGTACTTC
few,TRBD1,TRBV27,TRBJ2-7,CASSLAGQGSSYEQYF,TGTGCCAGCAGTTTAGCGGGACAGGGAAGCTCCTACGAGCAGTACTTC
.,TRBD2,TRBV19,TRBJ2-7,CASSTGTSRYEQYF,TGTGCCAGTAGTACCGGGACTAGCAGGTACGAGCAGTACTTC
.,TRBD1,TRBV27,TRBJ2-7,CASRDRAYEQYF,TGTGCCAGCCGGGACAGGGCCTACGAGCAGTACTTC
.,.,TRBV9,TRBJ1-2,CASSVVSGVNYGYTF,TGTGCCAGCAGCGTAGTTTCAGGGGTGAACTATGGCTACACCTTC
.,TRBD1,TRBV28,TRBJ2-3,CASRDRGTDTQYF,TGTGCCAGCAGGGACAGGGGCACAGATACGCAGTATTTT
.,TRBD2,TRBV5-6,TRBJ2-7,CASSWGLGKDEQYF,TGTGCCAGCAGCTGGGGACTAGGTAAGGACGAGCAGTACTTC
.,.,TRBV27,TRBJ2-7,CASSLAMGWESYEQYF,TGTGCCAGCAGCCTAGCTATGGGTTGGGAGTCCTACGAGCAGTACTTC
.,TRBD2,TRBV7-2,TRBJ2-5,CASSPQRSSGGKETQYF,TGTGCCAGCAGCCCCCAGAGGAGTAGCGGGGGTAAAGAGACCCAGTACTTC
.,TRBD1,TRBV7-9,TRBJ1-2,CASSLGTGNGYTF,TGTGCCAGCAGCTTAGGGACAGGGAATGGCTACACCTTC
few,.,TRBV21-1,TRBJ1-2,CASSKVARQGGYTF,TGTGCCAGCAGCAAAGTTGCCCGACAGGGTGGCTACACCTTC
once,.,TRBV11-2,TRBJ1-4,CASSLSDVGEGIEKLFF,TGTGCCAGCAGTTTGTCGGACGTCGGGGAGGGCATAGAAAAACTGTTTTTT
.,TRBD1,TRBV4-3,TRBJ1-2,CASSQGTGPNRLIYGYTF,TGCGCCAGCAGCCAAGGGACAGGCCCGAATAGATTAATCTATGGCTACACCTTC
.,TRBD1,TRBV7-9,TRBJ2-3,CASSEETGEWTDTQYF,TGTGCCAGCAGCGAAGAGACAGGGGAGTGGACAGATACGCAGTATTTT
.,TRBD1,TRBV30,TRBJ1-5,CAWRGQGNQPQHF,TGTGCCTGGAGAGGACAGGGGAATCAGCCCCAGCATTTT
few,.,TRBV6-1,TRBJ1-5,CASRRDSLNQPQHF,TGTGCCAGCAGGAGGGACTCCCTCAATCAGCCCCAGCATTTT
.,TRBD1,TRBV5-4,TRBJ1-1,CASSEQGAHTEAFF,TGTGCCAGCAGCGAACAGGGGGCGCATACTGAAGCTTTCTTT
.,TRBD2,TRBV5-5,TRBJ2-5,CASSLAAGGFVETQYF,TGTGCCAGCAGCTTGGCAGCGGGGGGGTTCGTGGAGACCCAGTACTTC
.,.,TRBV7-2,TRBJ2-3,CASSRRTDTQYF,TGTGCCAGCAGCCGTCGCACAGATACGCAGTATTTT
.,TRBD1,TRBV9,TRBJ2-7,CASSVGDRSYEQYF,TGTGCCAGCAGCGTGGGGGACAGATCCTACGAGCAGTACTTC
.,TRBD1,TRBV5-4,TRBJ2-5,CASSLAAGGRGETQYF,TGTGCCAGCAGCTTGGCGGCAGGGGGCCGGGGAGAGACCCAGTACTTC
.,.,TRBV27,TRBJ1-2,CASSLSNSPNYGYTF,TGTGCCAGCAGTTTATCGAACAGCCCTAACTATGGCTACACCTTC
.,TRBD1,TRBV27,TRBJ1-2,CASSFIGGGNGDYGYTF,TGTGCCAGCAGTTTTATAGGGGGCGGAAACGGGGACTATGGCTACACCTTC
.,TRBD1,TRBV4-1,TRBJ2-5,CASSQDNGQGAKETQYF,TGCGCCAGCAGCCAAGATAATGGACAGGGGGCGAAAGAGACCCAGTACTTC
.,TRBD2,TRBV27,TRBJ2-7,CASSFLAGGGYEQYF,TGTGCCAGCAGTTTCCTCGCGGGAGGCGGCTACGAGCAGTACTTC
medium-sized,.,TRBV27,TRBJ2-7,CASGLNSGADEQYF,TGTGCCAGCGGCTTAAACTCAGGGGCTGACGAGCAGTACTTC
once,.,TRBV29-1,TRBJ1-5,CSAKREGQPQHF,TGCAGCGCCAAACGGGAAGGTCAGCCCCAGCATTTT